This entry describes one TCR beta chain. The data are from a study of T-cell memory formation after mild COVID-19. TCRdb called the 5' RACE reads again in MiXCR, with one record for every CDR3 protein. The table has approximately 390,000 distinct CDR3 sequences, around a sixth seen once. The CDR3 has 13 residues. Trimming took off 7 bases at V and 4 bases at J, with 13 bases between the two ends. This sequence originates from a man younger than 35 who had mild COVID-19 (a few samples of this study predate the infection). Cell type and time point are not known. This sequence joins TRBV12-3 or TRBV12-4 and TRBJ1-1; D is undetermined. Source material: PBMCs or a T cell subset sorted from them (not recorded which). The CDR3 coding sequence is TGTGCCAGCACCCTGGACCCTGCCACTGAAGCTTTCTTT. Translating gives CASTLDPATEAFF.